The 27 T cell receptor beta chains listed next were all sequenced from one sample in a study of identical twins. TCRdb analysed the 5' RACE reads with MiXCR anew, one entry per CDR3 protein. The sample has about 690,000 distinct CDR3 sequences, roughly 6.2% seen once. The sample was naive T cells sorted from blood. These receptor sequences come from a man between 18 and 35 years old in good health.

This rearrangement joins TRBV24-1 to TRBJ1-5, with D maybe TRBD1 (5 bases). CDR1 is KGHDR and CDR2 is SFDVKD in the germline V gene. The V end lost 5 bases, the J end lost 2 bases, and 12 bases lay between the germline ends. The CDR3 extends over 15 amino acids. DNA for the CDR3: TGTGCCACCAGTGGCGCAGGGTCGGGCAATCAGCCCCAGCATTTT. Translated: CATSGAGSGNQPQHF.

This clonotype was detected ten times or more. The rearrangement joins TRBV2 to TRBJ2-3; D is undetermined. CDR3 size: 12 residues. V lost 2 bases and J lost 5, with 5 bases in between. Germline V gene data show CDR1 as SNHLY and CDR2 as FYNNEI. The CDR3 protein is CASSEMGDTQYF. The CDR3 nucleotides are TGTGCCAGCAGTGAAATGGGAGATACGCAGTATTTT.

This clonotype was observed many times. V and J are TRBV6-2 or TRBV6-3 and TRBJ2-7; the D call may be TRBD1 or TRBD2 (5 bases each). The germline V gene encodes CDR1 MNHEY and CDR2 SVGEGT. CDR3 size: 13 residues. The ends were cut back, 6 bases at V and 3 bases at J, with 12 bases in the middle. CDR3 region: CASSRGRFYEQYF. CDR3 DNA sequence: TGTGCCAGCAGCCGGGGACGTTTCTACGAGCAGTACTTC.

In its sample, this clonotype was seen a few times. V gene TRBV7-9 combines with J gene TRBJ2-3; 13 bases map to TRBD2. J lost 4 bases, V lost 6 bases, and 4 bases had no gene match. The CDR3 runs 15 residues. Germline-derived CDR1 and CDR2 are SEHNR and FQNEAQ (reference sequence). The CDR3 reads CASRGTSGTADTQYF. DNA for the CDR3: TGTGCCAGCAGGGGGACTAGCGGGACCGCAGATACGCAGTATTTT.

This clonotype occurred a few times. V and J are TRBV27 and TRBJ2-7; 10 positions agree with TRBD2. CDR3 length equals 15 residues. J lost 6 bases, V lost 4 bases, and 9 bases had no gene match. Germline V gene sequence: CDR1 MNHEY, CDR2 SMNVEV (reference sequence). Written as DNA, the CDR3 is TGTGCCAGCAGTTCACTAGCGGGGACAGGTCGCGAGCAGTACTTC. This encodes CASSSLAGTGREQYF.

This clonotype occurred many times. The J gene is TRBJ1-5, the V gene TRBV24-1, with D unresolved. V was shortened by 4 bases and J by 1 base, with 7 bases between the two germline ends. Germline CDR1 is KGHDR and CDR2 is SFDVKD. The CDR3 runs 14 residues. Here the CDR3 reads CATSDPDSNQPQHF. CDR3 bases: TGTGCCACCAGTGACCCGGACAGCAATCAGCCCCAGCATTTT.

The sample holds many counts of this clonotype. The rearrangement joins TRBV12-3 or TRBV12-4 to TRBJ2-2; TRBD1 might be the D (5 bases). The CDR3 totals 13 residues. Trimming left V 5 bases short and J 7 bases short, with 11 bases between. CDR3 sequence: CASSTQVIGELFF. CDR3 nucleotides: TGTGCCAGCAGTACACAGGTTATCGGGGAGCTGTTTTTT.

This clonotype appeared many times. This sequence joins TRBV7-3 and TRBJ2-1; D ambiguous. Trimming removed 5 bases from V and 8 bases from J, with 13 bases in between. Germline CDR1 is SGHTA and CDR2 is FQGTGA. The CDR3 is 13 residues long. CDR3 residues: CASSDNLGDEQFF. CDR3 bases: TGTGCCAGCAGCGACAACCTAGGTGATGAGCAGTTCTTC.

In this sample, this clonotype turned up many times. The chain links TRBV28 to TRBJ1-1, with 9 bases fitting TRBD1. The CDR3 extends over 15 amino acids. V shed 3 bases, J shed 5 bases, and the junction held 7 bases outside the gene matches. The germline V gene encodes CDR1 MDHEN and CDR2 SYDVKM. The CDR3 spells CASSFTGGARTEAFF. The CDR3 bases are TGTGCCAGCAGTTTTACAGGGGGCGCGAGGACTGAAGCTTTCTTT.

The chain carries TRBV9 and TRBJ2-7; a weak D match, TRBD1 (6 bases). Germline V CDR1 and CDR2: SGDLS, YYNGEE. There are 15 residues in the CDR3. Trimming took off 0 bases at V and 5 bases at J, with 15 bases between the two ends. The CDR3 protein is CASSVDGGGWNEQYF. CDR3 coding DNA: TGTGCCAGCAGCGTAGATGGGGGCGGTTGGAACGAGCAGTACTTC. Complete variable domain (other parts from reference TRBV9 and TRBJ2-7): DSGVTQTPKHLITATGQRVTLRCSPRSGDLSVYWYQQSLDQGLQFLIQYYNGEERAKGNILERFSAQQFPDLHSELNLSSLELGDSALYFCASSVDGGGWNEQYFGPGTRLTVT.

The table lists this clonotype with many counts. The genes are TRBV12-3 or TRBV12-4 and TRBJ2-3; tentatively, D is TRBD1 or TRBD2 (5 bases each). Trimming removed 6 bases from V and 0 bases from J, with 13 bases in between. This CDR3 has 15 residues. DNA of the CDR3: TGTGCCAGCAGCATACGGGGCGCTAGCACAGATACGCAGTATTTT. Translation gives CASSIRGASTDTQYF.

This clonotype was counted a few times. As the CDR3 is not closed by the conserved phenylalanine or tryptophan, this likely results from a read error. Because the CDR3's place on the DNA is in doubt, the DNA is left out and the CDR3 is given as listed by TCRdb. The CDR3 sequence: CASSHLTDL. This rearrangement joins TRBV25-1 to TRBJ2-7. Germline-derived CDR1 and CDR2 are MGHDK and SYGVNS. From its first to its last residue, the CDR3 has 9 amino acids.

This clonotype was picked up a small number of times. This chain connects TRBV6-2 or TRBV6-3 to TRBJ2-1; D is perhaps TRBD2 (5 bases). The CDR3 is 14 amino acids. V was clipped by 6 bases and J by 5 bases, with 14 bases between them. Germline V gene sequence: CDR1 MNHEY, CDR2 SVGEGT. CDR3 in DNA: TGTGCCAGCAGCCCCTGGCAGGAGGACAATGAGCAGTTCTTC. Translated, it gives CASSPWQEDNEQFF.

A few counts support this clonotype. This chain connects TRBV29-1 to TRBJ2-5; TRBD2 is a possible D gene (5 bases). Germline lookup yields CDR1 SQVTM and CDR2 ANQGSEA. This CDR3 is 12 amino acids long. With 6 bases removed from V and 5 bases from J, the gap between germline ends came to 13 bases. The DNA of the CDR3 is TGCAGCGTCGTGAAGGCTAGCGAGACCCAGTACTTC. Protein sequence: CSVVKASETQYF.

The V and J genes are TRBV30 and TRBJ2-5; D not resolved. Germline V gene data show CDR1 as GTSNPN and CDR2 as SVGIG (reference sequence). This CDR3 has 15 amino acids. Trimming pared 0 bases from V and 3 bases from J, leaving 14 bases between. CDR3 residues: CAWSVPGVGKETQYF. The CDR3 DNA follows: TGTGCCTGGAGTGTACCGGGCGTCGGAAAAGAGACCCAGTACTTC.

This clonotype came up a few times. The rearrangement uses TRBV11-2 and TRBJ2-1, with 16 nucleotides matching TRBD2. CDR1 and CDR2 from the germline V gene are SGHAT and FQNNGV. There are 20 residues in the CDR3. V dropped 1 base and J dropped 4; count of bases not matched to a gene: 10. CDR3 DNA: TGTGCCAGCAGCTTAGTGGCCCCGGGACTAGCGGGAGGGCTATACAATGAGCAGTTCTTC. Protein sequence: CASSLVAPGLAGGLYNEQFF.

The gene calls are TRBV21-1 and TRBJ2-7; the table assigns TRBD1, which was not confirmed against the DNA. TRBV21-1 corresponds to a pseudogene. The CDR3 is 20 amino acids. The DNA for the CDR3 is TGTGCCAGCAGCAAATCAGTCTGGAGAGGGGAGGCGGATCGTCCCTACGAGCAGTACGTC. Protein: CASSKSVWRGEADRPYEQYV.

This clonotype has only a few counts. The chain combines TRBV27 with TRBJ1-4; 8 positions agree with TRBD1. Germline V lookup: CDR1 MNHEY, CDR2 SMNVEV (reference sequence). The CDR3 totals 14 residues. Losses at the gene ends were 3 bases for V and 5 bases for J; bases not matched to a gene: 2. In DNA form, the CDR3 reads TGTGCCAGCAGTTTTGACAGGGGAAATGAAAAACTGTTTTTT. Its translation: CASSFDRGNEKLFF. Full variable domain (missing parts from reference TRBV27 and TRBJ1-4): EAQVTQNPRYLITVTGKKLTVTCSQNMNHEYMSWYRQDPGLGLRQIYYSMNVEVTDKGDVPEGYKVSRKEKRNFPLILESPSPNQTSLYFCASSFDRGNEKLFFGSGTQLSVL.

The rearrangement uses TRBV6-2 or TRBV6-3 and TRBJ2-7; D is uncertain. The V and J ends lost 2 bases and 4 bases respectively, with 9 bases between them. CDR3 size: 13 residues. Germline V lookup: CDR1 MNHEY, CDR2 SVGEGT. CDR3 DNA: TGTGCCAGCAGTTACACTCAACAGTACGAGCAGTACTTC. Translation: CASSYTQQYEQYF.

This clonotype was picked up many times. This sequence joins TRBV5-5 and TRBJ1-2, with a weak D call TRBD1 (6 bases). The CDR3 is 13 amino acids. Germline CDR1 SGHKS, CDR2 YYEKEE (reference sequence). Deletions cut 1 base from V and 6 bases from J, with 10 bases between. DNA of the CDR3: TGTGCCAGCAGCTTGATGGGGGCTGATGGCTACACCTTC. Translation: CASSLMGADGYTF.

This sequence joins TRBV14 and TRBJ2-2; D is ambiguous. Germline CDR1 SGHDN, CDR2 FVKESK. V lost 0 bases to trimming and J lost 5 bases, with 7 bases between them. This CDR3 spans 14 amino acids. The DNA of the CDR3 is TGTGCCAGCAGCCAAGATGCGTGGACCGGGGAGCTGTTTTTT. It yields the protein CASSQDAWTGELFF.

The chain employs TRBV6-1 and TRBJ1-5; no clear D gene. Trimming removed 6 bases from V and 5 bases from J, with 11 bases in between. The CDR3 consists of 13 residues. Germline V gene sequence: CDR1 MNHNS, CDR2 SASEGT. For the CDR3, the DNA is TGTGCCAGCAGCCAAGCGGTTTATCAGCCCCAGCATTTT. Amino acids: CASSQAVYQPQHF.

This clonotype was seen many times. This chain connects TRBV25-1 to TRBJ2-3; no clear D. CDR3 size: 12 residues. V was pared by 6 bases and J by 0 bases, with 4 bases between. Germline CDR1 is MGHDK and CDR2 is SYGVNS. This CDR3 reads CASRHSTDTQYF. As DNA, the CDR3 is TGTGCCAGCAGGCATAGCACAGATACGCAGTATTTT.

This clonotype was counted at least ten times. The chain carries TRBV5-1 and TRBJ1-2; a possible D gene is TRBD1 (6 bases). Trimming cost V 4 bases and J 6 bases, with 16 bases left between them. This CDR3 contains 14 residues. Germline CDR1 SGHRS, CDR2 YFSETQ. This CDR3 is CASSHRDISDGYTF. In DNA form, the CDR3 reads TGCGCCAGCAGCCACCGGGACATCTCGGATGGCTACACCTTC.

The V and J genes are TRBV12-3 or TRBV12-4 and TRBJ2-1; 11 nucleotides line up with TRBD2. The CDR3 is made up of 15 amino acids. V shed 4 bases, J shed 8 bases, and the junction held 7 bases outside the gene matches. The CDR3 DNA reads TGTGCCAGCAGTTATAGACTAGCGGGACTGGATGAGCAGTTCTTC. Translating gives CASSYRLAGLDEQFF.

This clonotype showed up many times. The CDR3 sequence: CASSPGQGTYDGELFF. CDR3 coding DNA: TGCGCCAGCAGCCCCGGACAGGGAACGTATGACGGGGAGCTGTTTTTT. The chain recombines TRBV5-1 with TRBJ2-2; 8 bases are shared with TRBD1. CDR1 and CDR2 from the germline V gene are SGHRS and YFSETQ. V was clipped by 4 bases and J by 7 bases; unmatched bases: 12. The CDR3 runs 16 residues.

This clonotype was counted ten times or more. This sequence joins TRBV7-3 and TRBJ1-6, with D perhaps TRBD1 (5 bases). This CDR3 comprises 14 residues. Per germline, CDR1 SGHTA and CDR2 FQGTGA. Trimming removed 1 base at V and 13 bases at J, with 14 bases between. CDR3 region: CASSLRLGPGPLHF. In nucleotides, the CDR3 is TGTGCCAGCAGCTTAAGGTTGGGGCCGGGGCCCCTCCACTTT.